One sample yielded the 32 T cell receptor beta chains listed below, sequenced in a study of blood T cells in healthy people across ages. A second roughly 6 to 11 cycle PCR used barcoded and J-beta primers. MiXCR, run by TCRdb on the 5' RACE reads, gives a single entry per CDR3 protein. The repertoire holds over 500,000 distinct CDR3 sequences, 27% seen once, with 3% to 4% in the top ten. This same sample was also taken into another study, of T cells of mothers and their children.

Material for sequencing was blood. The receptor set was obtained from a boy aged 2 to 10 in good health.

V is TRBV29-1 and J is TRBJ1-4, with TRBD1 as a possible D gene (6 bases). V was clipped by 6 bases and J by 0 bases, with 17 bases between them. Germline CDR1 and CDR2: SQVTM and ANQGSEA. CDR3 size: 16 residues. The CDR3 DNA follows: TGCAGCGTGGGGGGGGCACCAGGAACAACTAATGAAAAACTGTTTTTT. Its protein product is CSVGGAPGTTNEKLFF.

In DNA form, the CDR3 reads TGTGCCACCTCATCACCCGCGGGGGAAGAGACCCAGTACTTC. Translation: CATSSPAGEETQYF. The chain recombines TRBV2 with TRBJ2-5, with 7 bases that match TRBD2. This CDR3 region has 14 residues. Germline CDR1 and CDR2: SNHLY and FYNNEI. V lost 10 bases and J lost 3; bases outside the gene matches: 11.

This clonotype has more than one count but fewer than ten. A junction boundary mismatches the germline segment, possibly from a read error. The chain couples TRBV5-1 to TRBJ2-3; TRBD2 is a possible D gene (5 bases). CDR3 length equals 15 residues. Germline V gives CDR1 SGHRS, CDR2 YFSETQ. The CDR3 sequence: CASTLKGSGTDTQYF. CDR3 DNA sequence: TGCGCCAGCACCTTGAAAGGTAGCGGCACAGATACGCAGTATTTT.

The chain carries TRBV9 and TRBJ2-3; D possibly uses TRBD1 or TRBD2 (6 bases each). This CDR3 has 17 residues. V gave up 3 bases and J gave up 2 bases, with 19 bases separating them. Germline V CDR1 and CDR2: SGDLS, YYNGEE. As DNA, the CDR3 is TGTGCCAGCAGCGAGGGGGTTGGGGGGAGTGCCACAGATACGCAGTATTTT. It encodes CASSEGVGGSATDTQYF. Full variable domain (missing parts from reference TRBV9 and TRBJ2-3): DSGVTQTPKHLITATGQRVTLRCSPRSGDLSVYWYQQSLDQGLQFLIQYYNGEERAKGNILERFSAQQFPDLHSELNLSSLELGDSALYFCASSEGVGGSATDTQYFGPGTRLTVL.

On this clonotype itself: The junction departs from the called germline gene at one end, perhaps through a read error. The chain couples TRBV3-1 to TRBJ2-1, with D hard to call. The CDR3 has 12 residues. Germline values: CDR1 LGHDT, CDR2 YNNKEL (reference sequence). In DNA, the CDR3 is TGTGCCAGCAGCCAAGCGGAAGAGGAGCAGTACTTT. Amino acid sequence: CASSQAEEEQYF.

A few counts support this clonotype. The chain carries TRBV20-1 and TRBJ2-1; possible D gene TRBD2, 5 bases. Trimming pared 0 bases from V and 8 bases from J, leaving 8 bases between. Germline V CDR1 and CDR2: DFQATT, SNEGSKA (reference sequence). CDR3 size: 12 residues. CDR3 in amino acids: CSARDVGDEQFF. Here the CDR3 DNA reads TGCAGTGCTAGAGATGTCGGGGATGAGCAGTTCTTC.

This sequence joins TRBV5-1 and TRBJ2-2; no clear D. This CDR3 is built from 12 residues. Trimming stripped 5 bases from V and 3 bases from J, with 5 bases between. CDR1 and CDR2 (germline): SGHRS, YFSETQ. CDR3 in DNA: TGCGCCAGCAGGCTCTACACCGGGGAGCTGTTTTTT. This codes for CASRLYTGELFF.

The chain combines TRBV5-1 with TRBJ2-5; D is undetermined. The V and J ends lost 2 bases and 2 bases respectively, with 10 bases between them. This CDR3 comprises 14 residues. Germline values: CDR1 SGHRS, CDR2 YFSETQ. This CDR3 is CASSFLTAQETQYF. For the CDR3, the DNA is TGCGCCAGCAGCTTCCTGACGGCGCAAGAGACCCAGTACTTC. The entire variable domain, with the rest obtained from reference TRBV5-1 and TRBJ2-5, is as follows: KAGVTQTPRYLIKTRGQQVTLSCSPISGHRSVSWYQQTPGQGLQFLFEYFSETQRNKGNFPGRFSGRQFSNSRSEMNVSTLELGDSALYLCASSFLTAQETQYFGPGTRLLVL.

J is TRBJ2-3 and V is TRBV6-5; 7 bases are a match to TRBD1. V was clipped by 2 bases and J by 1 base; unmatched bases: 3. CDR1 MNHEY and CDR2 SVGAGI come from the germline V gene. The CDR3 spans 15 residues. DNA for the CDR3: TGTGCCAGCAGTTACAGGGGGCGCGGCACAGATACGCAGTATTTT. Its translation: CASSYRGRGTDTQYF.

Worth noting for this clonotype: Compared with germline, one end of the junction differs, possibly owing to a read error. The V gene is TRBV7-6, the J gene TRBJ2-5; D unclear. The J call could be wrong; TRBJ2-7 is a better fit for the DNA end. Per germline, CDR1 SGHVS and CDR2 FNYEAQ. This CDR3 has 14 residues. For the CDR3, the DNA is TGTGCCAGTAGCTCCAACCCCAACGACTACGAGCAGTACTTC. Its protein is CASSSNPNDYEQYF.

V is TRBV7-9 and J is TRBJ2-7; no firm D call. This CDR3 spans 13 amino acids. CDR1 is SEHNR, CDR2 FQNEAQ, per germline (reference sequence). V lost 4 bases and J 7 bases, leaving 14 bases between the germline ends. CDR3 sequence (DNA): TGTGCCAGCAGCTCCGGCTCGGTTGGGGAGCAGTACTTC. Translating gives CASSSGSVGEQYF.

The V and J genes are TRBV14 and TRBJ1-1; no clear D gene. The germline CDR1 and CDR2 sequences are SGHDN and FVKESK. Trimming stripped 1 base from V and 5 bases from J, with 8 bases between. The CDR3 runs to 13 residues. The CDR3 spells CASSQVSGTEAFF. CDR3 nucleotide sequence: TGTGCCAGCAGCCAAGTCAGTGGGACTGAAGCTTTCTTT.

This chain uses TRBV27 with TRBJ2-4, with unresolved D. This CDR3 is built from 12 residues. Germline V gene lookup returns CDR1 MNHEY and CDR2 SMNVEV (reference sequence). The V gene lost 2 bases and the J gene lost 9 bases, with 8 bases spanning the gap. The CDR3 loop is CASSLGARIQYF. In nucleotides, the CDR3 is TGTGCCAGCAGTTTAGGCGCGCGCATTCAGTACTTC.

This clonotype has just a few counts. The chain has TRBV29-1 and TRBJ2-2; 8 nucleotides align to TRBD1. The CDR3 sequence is 14 residues long. Losses at the gene ends were 2 bases for V and 5 bases for J; bases not matched to a gene: 4. Germline CDR1 and CDR2: SQVTM and ANQGSEA. CDR3 DNA: TGCAGCGTTGAAACAGGGGGGCCGACCGGGGAGCTGTTTTTT. Amino acid sequence: CSVETGGPTGELFF.

This clonotype was seen more than once but under ten times. V usage is TRBV7-6 and J usage is TRBJ2-4; TRBD1 aligns across 9 bases. The CDR3 runs 15 residues. CDR1 and CDR2 (germline): SGHVS, FNYEAQ. V gave up 1 base and J gave up 8 bases; unmatched junction bases: 6. CDR3 sequence: CASSLGYRGRDIQYF. The CDR3 DNA follows: TGTGCCAGCAGCTTAGGTTACAGGGGGCGGGACATTCAGTACTTC.

The chain recombines TRBV27 with TRBJ1-1; D gene unclear. The V gene's germline CDR1 is MNHEY and CDR2 SMNVEV (reference sequence). This CDR3 region has 14 residues. The V gene lost 5 bases and the J gene lost 2 bases, with 12 bases spanning the gap. The chain's CDR3 is CASSPRRSNTEAFF. DNA for the CDR3: TGTGCCAGCAGTCCCCGAAGAAGTAACACTGAAGCTTTCTTT.

This clonotype was counted between two and nine times. The genes are TRBV24-1 and TRBJ2-1; 7 bases agree with TRBD1. Per the germline V gene, CDR1 is KGHDR and CDR2 is SFDVKD. V shed 5 bases, J shed 1 base, and the junction held 10 bases outside the gene matches. The CDR3 length is 17 residues. CDR3 region: CATSALQGRGSYNEQFF. For the CDR3, the DNA is TGTGCCACCAGTGCGTTACAGGGGCGTGGGTCCTACAATGAGCAGTTCTTC.

The V and J genes are TRBV6-2 or TRBV6-3 and TRBJ2-1; D uncertain. CDR3 length equals 11 residues. V lost 8 bases and J 4 bases, leaving 6 bases between the germline ends. The germline CDR1 and CDR2 sequences are MNHEY and SVGEGT. The DNA for the CDR3 is TGTGCCAGCCAGGTGTACAATGAGCAGTTCTTC. Translating it yields CASQVYNEQFF.

This clonotype was picked up a small number of times. The CDR3 region has the DNA TGCGCCAGCAGTGCGGACGTTGGAAACATTCAGTACTTC. Its protein product is CASSADVGNIQYF. The V call is TRBV10-1, the J call TRBJ2-4; D gene unclear. In germline, CDR1 is WNHNN, CDR2 SYGVQD (reference sequence). This CDR3 has 13 residues. V shed 4 bases and J shed 6 bases, with 10 bases lying between them.

The rearrangement links TRBV2 to TRBJ1-5; D unresolved. The CDR3 spans 14 residues. CDR1 and CDR2 (germline): SNHLY, FYNNEI. Trimming cost V 4 bases and J 2 bases, with 9 bases left between them. CDR3 sequence reads: CASSVRLGNQPQHF. The CDR3 DNA reads TGTGCCAGCAGTGTTCGGCTCGGCAATCAGCCCCAGCATTTT. Filled out from reference TRBV2 and TRBJ1-5, the complete variable domain reads EPEVTQTPSHQVTQMGQEVILRCVPISNHLYFYWYRQILGQKVEFLVSFYNNEISEKSEIFDDQFSVERPDGSNFTLKIRSTKLEDSAMYFCASSVRLGNQPQHFGDGTRLSIL.

This clonotype appeared a few times. This chain links TRBV5-1 with TRBJ1-1, with D unclear. Trimming cost V 0 bases and J 4 bases, with 7 bases left between them. This CDR3 is built from 13 residues. CDR1 and CDR2 from the germline V gene are SGHRS and YFSETQ. The CDR3 loop is CASSLGPATEAFF. Written as DNA, the CDR3 is TGCGCCAGCAGCTTGGGCCCGGCCACTGAAGCTTTCTTT.

This clonotype was seen only a few times. This sequence joins TRBV5-1 and TRBJ2-5, with 8 bases matching TRBD2. The assigned J gene may be wrong: the sequence end matches TRBJ2-7 better. Germline assignment: CDR1 SGHRS and CDR2 YFSETQ. The CDR3 spans 15 residues. CDR3 loop: CASSLEGLGSYEQYF. Here the CDR3 DNA reads TGCGCCAGCAGCTTGGAGGGACTAGGGAGTTACGAGCAGTACTTC.

This clonotype was seen only a few times. The chain couples TRBV7-8 to TRBJ1-2, with D maybe TRBD1 (5 bases). Germline assignment: CDR1 SGHVS and CDR2 FQNEAQ. V was cut by 5 bases and J by 0 bases, with 13 bases left in between. The CDR3 is made up of 15 amino acids. In DNA form, the CDR3 reads TGTGCCAGCAGCCTCCGGGACGAGGCTAACTATGGCTACACCTTC. Its protein is CASSLRDEANYGYTF.

J is TRBJ2-5 and V is TRBV7-8, with D uncertain. The J call may be mistaken, given a closer DNA end match to TRBJ2-1. The CDR3 consists of 12 residues. Germline V CDR1 and CDR2: SGHVS, FQNEAQ. Written as DNA, the CDR3 is TGTGCCAGCAGCTTATCGTTTAATGAGCAGTTCTTC. Translating it yields CASSLSFNEQFF.

There are a few counts of this clonotype. In nucleotides, the CDR3 is TGTGCCAGCAGCGTTGGGGACAACCGGGACAGTTCGTTCGACGAGCAGTACTTC. It is translated as CASSVGDNRDSSFDEQYF. The chain joins TRBV2 to TRBJ2-7, with 7 nucleotides matching TRBD1. Looked up from germline, CDR1 is SNHLY and CDR2 is FYNNEI. This CDR3 region has 18 residues. V dropped 6 bases and J dropped 5; count of bases not matched to a gene: 22.

This clonotype was observed a handful of times. The chain employs TRBV6-2 or TRBV6-3 and TRBJ2-5, with 10 nucleotides matching TRBD2. The closer fit of TRBJ2-1 to the DNA end suggests the J call may be wrong. In germline, CDR1 is MNHEY, CDR2 SVGEGT. The length of the CDR3 is 15 residues. The CDR3 is CASRGLAGVYNEQFF. In nucleotides, the CDR3 is TGTGCCAGCAGAGGCCTAGCGGGAGTCTACAATGAGCAGTTCTTC.

V gene TRBV18 combines with J gene TRBJ1-2, with D hard to call. The CDR3 has 13 residues. Per germline, CDR1 KGHSH and CDR2 LQKENI. V lost 1 base to trimming and J lost 5 bases, with 8 bases between them. The CDR3 nucleotides read TGTGCCAGCTCACCACTGTGGGGTTATGGCTACACCTTC. Translating gives CASSPLWGYGYTF.

The CDR3 loop is CSVEQGNSGNTIYF. The CDR3 DNA reads TGCAGCGTTGAACAGGGAAACTCTGGAAACACCATATATTTT. The J gene is TRBJ1-3, the V gene TRBV29-1, with D possibly TRBD1 on 5 matching bases. The CDR3 contains 14 residues. V was shortened by 2 bases and J by 0 bases, with 8 bases between the two germline ends. Germline V gene data show CDR1 as SQVTM and CDR2 as ANQGSEA.

This clonotype was counted only a few times. This chain uses TRBV24-1 with TRBJ2-1; D might be TRBD1 or TRBD2, each matching 6 bases. Germline V lookup: CDR1 KGHDR, CDR2 SFDVKD. Trimming left V 12 bases short and J 4 bases short, with 15 bases between. The CDR3 loop spans 13 amino acids. The CDR3 nucleotides read TGTGCCTCGTTTTGGGGGGCTTACAATGAGCAGTTCTTC. It encodes CASFWGAYNEQFF.

The chain carries TRBV3-1 and TRBJ1-2, with D perhaps matching TRBD1 (5 bases). The V gene's germline CDR1 is LGHDT and CDR2 YNNKEL (reference sequence). The CDR3 consists of 16 residues. V was clipped by 3 bases and J by 2 bases, with 16 bases between them. For the CDR3, the DNA is TGTGCCAGCAGCCACAGGGCAATCCTTGCGAACTATGGCTACACCTTC. Translation: CASSHRAILANYGYTF.

This clonotype was detected only a few times. The gene calls are TRBV4-2 and TRBJ1-3; tentatively, D is TRBD1 (5 bases). In germline, CDR1 is LGHNA, CDR2 YNFKEQ. The CDR3 covers 17 residues. Trimming cost V 1 base and J 3 bases, with 16 bases left between them. DNA for the CDR3: TGTGCCAGCAGCCAAGCTTCAGGGTCTGTACGTGGAAACACCATATATTTT. Translated: CASSQASGSVRGNTIYF.

The chain combines TRBV28 with TRBJ2-3; no clear D gene. Germline CDR1 MDHEN, CDR2 SYDVKM. V shed 2 bases and J shed 0 bases, with 6 bases lying between them. This CDR3 has 14 amino acids. CDR3: CASSLPFSTDTQYF. The CDR3 nucleotides are TGTGCCAGCAGTTTACCCTTCAGCACAGATACGCAGTATTTT.